The clone carrying this T cell receptor (beta chain) was seen a handful of times. Its antigen is currently unknown. The sample belongs to a study of blood T cells in healthy people across ages. General study points: Both higher diversity and more naive CD4+ cells marked long-lived donors when set against aged donors.

Germline V gives CDR1 MNHNS, CDR2 SASEGT. Trimming pared 1 base from V and 6 bases from J, leaving 13 bases between. There are 15 residues in the CDR3. Using a J-beta primer mix together with a sample-barcoded 5' primer, a second PCR was run for roughly 6 to 12 cycles. In TCRdb, the 5' RACE reads were re-called with MiXCR into one record per CDR3 protein. This table has around 650,000 distinct CDR3 sequences, approximately 40% appearing once. The sequence was obtained from a man older than 75 in good health. Sequences were obtained from blood. This chain connects TRBV6-1 to TRBJ2-1, with D hard to call. Here the CDR3 DNA reads TGTGCCAGCAGTGAAGTAGGCCCAGAAGGCAATGAGCAGTTCTTC. Amino acids: CASSEVGPEGNEQFF.